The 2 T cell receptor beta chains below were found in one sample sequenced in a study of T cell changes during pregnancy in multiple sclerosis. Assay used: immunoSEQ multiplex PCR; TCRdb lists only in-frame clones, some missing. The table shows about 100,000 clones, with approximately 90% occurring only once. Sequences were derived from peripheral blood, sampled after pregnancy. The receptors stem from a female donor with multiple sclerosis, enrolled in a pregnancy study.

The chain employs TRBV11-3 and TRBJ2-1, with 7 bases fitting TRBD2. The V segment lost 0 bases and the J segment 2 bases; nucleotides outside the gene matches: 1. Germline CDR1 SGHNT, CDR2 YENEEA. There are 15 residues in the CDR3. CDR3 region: CASSLDSGTYNEQFF. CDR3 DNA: TGTGCCAGCAGCTTAGACAGCGGGACCTACAATGAGCAGTTCTTC. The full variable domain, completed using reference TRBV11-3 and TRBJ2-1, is EAGVVQSPRYKIIEKKQPVAFWCNPISGHNTLYWYLQNLGQGPELLIRYENEEAVDDSQLPKDRFSAERLKGVDSTLKIQPAELGDSAVYLCASSLDSGTYNEQFFGPGTRLTVL.

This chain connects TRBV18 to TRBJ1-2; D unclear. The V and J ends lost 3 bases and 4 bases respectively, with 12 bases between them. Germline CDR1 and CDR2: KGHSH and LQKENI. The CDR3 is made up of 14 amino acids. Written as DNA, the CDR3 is TGTGCCAGCTCACCGTCGAAAGAGCCCTATGGCTACACCTTC. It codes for CASSPSKEPYGYTF.